This T cell receptor (beta chain) derives from a study of T-cell memory formation after mild COVID-19. Turning to the study itself: Among the donors, TCR clusters were largely specific to each donor. Whole-study results and caveats: Shrinking CD4+ clones were chiefly CM and EM; CD8+ ones were chiefly EMRA. Memory cells collected pre-infection included some clones that later responded, suggesting cross-reactive memory joined.

This clonotype was seen only a few times. Antigen unknown. The 5'RACE method, run with constant-segment primers, produced TCR alpha and TCR beta cDNA libraries (carrying sample barcodes and UMIs). TCRdb reanalysed the 5' RACE reads using MiXCR and keeps one entry per CDR3 protein. The table shows roughly 400,000 distinct CDR3 sequences, with approximately 16% occurring only once. There are 14 residues in the CDR3. Trimming took 1 base from V and 6 from J, leaving 9 bases between them. Germline V gives CDR1 SGHVS, CDR2 FNYEAQ. V usage is TRBV7-6 and J usage is TRBJ2-2, with unresolved D. Sequencing was performed on PBMCs or a T cell subset sorted from them (not recorded which). This TCR was recovered from a man aged 18-30 years who had mild COVID-19 (a few samples of this study predate the infection). Cell type and time point are not known. The DNA of the CDR3 is TGTGCCAGCAGCTTAGAAGGGATAGCCGGGGAGCTGTTTTTT. Translated: CASSLEGIAGELFF. The variable domain in full, with the rest retrieved from reference TRBV7-6 and TRBJ2-2, is GAGVSQSPRYKVTKRGQDVALRCDPISGHVSLYWYRQALGQGPEFLTYFNYEAQQDKSGLPNDRFSAERPEGSISTLTIQRTEQRDSAMYRCASSLEGIAGELFFGEGSRLTVL.